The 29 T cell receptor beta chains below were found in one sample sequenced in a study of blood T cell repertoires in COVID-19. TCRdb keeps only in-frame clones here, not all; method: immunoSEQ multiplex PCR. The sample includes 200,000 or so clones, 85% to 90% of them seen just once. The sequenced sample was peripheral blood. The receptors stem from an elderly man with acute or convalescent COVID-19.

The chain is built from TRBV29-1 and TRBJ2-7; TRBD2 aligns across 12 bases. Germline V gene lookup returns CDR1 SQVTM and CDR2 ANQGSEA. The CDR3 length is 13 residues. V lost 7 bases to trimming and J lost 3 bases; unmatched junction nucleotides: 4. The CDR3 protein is CSASTSGSYEQYF. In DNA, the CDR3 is TGCAGCGCTTCGACTAGCGGGAGCTACGAGCAGTACTTC.

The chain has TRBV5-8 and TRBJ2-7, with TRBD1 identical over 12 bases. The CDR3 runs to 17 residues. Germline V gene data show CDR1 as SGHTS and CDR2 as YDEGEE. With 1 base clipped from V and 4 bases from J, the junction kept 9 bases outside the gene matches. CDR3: CASSLISGQGAQYEQYV. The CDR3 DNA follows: TGTGCCAGCAGCTTGATCTCGGGACAGGGGGCCCAGTACGAGCAGTACGTC.

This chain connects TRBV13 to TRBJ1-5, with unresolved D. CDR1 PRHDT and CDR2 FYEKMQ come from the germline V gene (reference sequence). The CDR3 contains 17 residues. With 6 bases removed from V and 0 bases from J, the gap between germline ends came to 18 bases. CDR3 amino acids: CASSIGGGQISNQPQHF. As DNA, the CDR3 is TGTGCCAGCAGTATTGGAGGAGGGCAGATTAGCAATCAGCCCCAGCATTTT.

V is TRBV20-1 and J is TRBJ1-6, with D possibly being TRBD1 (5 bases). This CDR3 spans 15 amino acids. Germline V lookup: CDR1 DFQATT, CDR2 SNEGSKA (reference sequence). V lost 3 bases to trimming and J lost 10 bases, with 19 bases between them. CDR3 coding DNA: TGCAGTGCTAGTCAGGGAGGGGCAGGGCACTCACCCCTCCACTTT. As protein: CSASQGGAGHSPLHF.

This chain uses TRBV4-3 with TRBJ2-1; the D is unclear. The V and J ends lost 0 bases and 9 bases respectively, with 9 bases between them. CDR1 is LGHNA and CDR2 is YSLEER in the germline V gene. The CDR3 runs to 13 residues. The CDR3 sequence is CASSQDFAGEQFF. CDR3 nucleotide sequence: TGCGCCAGCAGCCAAGATTTTGCAGGTGAGCAGTTCTTC.

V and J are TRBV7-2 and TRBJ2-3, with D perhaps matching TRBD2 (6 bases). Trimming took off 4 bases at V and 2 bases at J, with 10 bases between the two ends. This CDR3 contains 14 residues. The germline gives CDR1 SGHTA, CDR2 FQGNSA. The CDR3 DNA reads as TGTGCCAGCAGCTGGGCGGGATTCACAGATACGCAGTATTTT. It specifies CASSWAGFTDTQYF.

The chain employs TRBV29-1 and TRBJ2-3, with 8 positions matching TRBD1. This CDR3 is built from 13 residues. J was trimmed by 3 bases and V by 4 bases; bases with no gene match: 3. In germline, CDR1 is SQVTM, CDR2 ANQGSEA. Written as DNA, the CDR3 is TGCAGCGTTGGGCGGACAGGGACAGATACGCAGTATTTT. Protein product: CSVGRTGTDTQYF.

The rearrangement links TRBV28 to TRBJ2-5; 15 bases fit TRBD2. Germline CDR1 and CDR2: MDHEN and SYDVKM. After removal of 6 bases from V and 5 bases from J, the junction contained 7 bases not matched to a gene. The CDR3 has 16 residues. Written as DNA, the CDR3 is TGTGCCAGCAGCCGGACTAGCGGGAGGGTAGGGGAGACCCAGTACTTC. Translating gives CASSRTSGRVGETQYF.

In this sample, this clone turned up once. As DNA, the CDR3 is TGTGCCAGCAGCGTAGTGGCGGAGGTATACAATGAGCAGTTCTTC. Translation gives CASSVVAEVYNEQFF. The J gene is TRBJ2-1, the V gene TRBV9; a weak D match, TRBD2 (5 bases). The V gene lost 0 bases and the J gene lost 4 bases, with 11 bases spanning the gap. This CDR3 has 15 residues. CDR1 is SGDLS, CDR2 YYNGEE, per germline.

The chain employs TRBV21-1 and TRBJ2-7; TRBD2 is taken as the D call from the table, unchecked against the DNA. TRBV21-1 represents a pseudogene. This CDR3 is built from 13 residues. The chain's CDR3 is CASNLRRDWEQYF. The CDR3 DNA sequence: TGTGCCAGCAACCTCAGACGGGACTGGGAGCAGTACTTC.

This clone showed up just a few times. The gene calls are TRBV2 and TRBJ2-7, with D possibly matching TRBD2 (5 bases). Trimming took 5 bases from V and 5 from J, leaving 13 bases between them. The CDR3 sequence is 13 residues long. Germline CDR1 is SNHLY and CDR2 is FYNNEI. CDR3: CASSSGFNHEQYF. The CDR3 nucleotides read TGTGCCAGCAGTTCGGGATTCAACCACGAGCAGTACTTC. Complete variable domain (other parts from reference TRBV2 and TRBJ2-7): EPEVTQTPSHQVTQMGQEVILRCVPISNHLYFYWYRQILGQKVEFLVSFYNNEISEKSEIFDDQFSVERPDGSNFTLKIRSTKLEDSAMYFCASSSGFNHEQYFGPGTRLTVT.

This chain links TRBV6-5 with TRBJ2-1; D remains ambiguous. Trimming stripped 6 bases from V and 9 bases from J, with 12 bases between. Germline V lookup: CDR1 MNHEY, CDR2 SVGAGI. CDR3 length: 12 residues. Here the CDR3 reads CASSRQRSEQFF. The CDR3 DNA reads TGTGCCAGCAGCCGCCAAAGGAGTGAGCAGTTCTTC.

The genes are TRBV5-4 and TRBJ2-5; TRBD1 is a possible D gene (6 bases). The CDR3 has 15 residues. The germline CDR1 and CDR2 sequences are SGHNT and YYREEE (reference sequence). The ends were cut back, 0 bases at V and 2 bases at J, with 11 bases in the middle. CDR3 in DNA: TGTGCCAGCAGCTTGGTGGACAGAGAGCAAGAGACCCAGTACTTC. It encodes CASSLVDREQETQYF.

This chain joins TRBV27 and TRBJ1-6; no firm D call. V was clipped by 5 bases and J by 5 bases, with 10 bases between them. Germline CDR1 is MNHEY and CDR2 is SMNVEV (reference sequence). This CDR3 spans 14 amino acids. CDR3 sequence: CASSPRHNNSPLHF. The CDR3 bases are TGTGCCAGCAGTCCGCGGCATAATAATTCACCCCTCCACTTT.

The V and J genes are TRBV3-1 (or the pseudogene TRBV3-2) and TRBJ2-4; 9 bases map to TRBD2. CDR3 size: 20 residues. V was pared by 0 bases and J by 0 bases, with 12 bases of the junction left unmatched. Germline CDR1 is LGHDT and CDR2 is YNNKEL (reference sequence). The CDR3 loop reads CASSQEIGLAGKVAKNIQYF. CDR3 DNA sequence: TGTGCCAGCAGCCAAGAAATAGGGCTAGCGGGAAAGGTAGCCAAAAACATTCAGTACTTC.

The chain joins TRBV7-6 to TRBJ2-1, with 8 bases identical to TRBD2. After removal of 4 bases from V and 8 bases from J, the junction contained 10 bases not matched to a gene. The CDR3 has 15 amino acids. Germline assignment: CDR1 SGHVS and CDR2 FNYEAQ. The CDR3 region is CASSSKREISDEQFF. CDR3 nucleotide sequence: TGTGCCAGCAGCTCGAAGCGGGAGATTTCTGATGAGCAGTTCTTC.

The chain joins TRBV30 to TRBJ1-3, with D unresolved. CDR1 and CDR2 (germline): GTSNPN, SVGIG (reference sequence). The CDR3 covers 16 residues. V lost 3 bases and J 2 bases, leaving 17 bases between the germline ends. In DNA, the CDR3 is TGTGCCTGGAGCGCTCCCTGGCAAACGACTGGAAACACCATATATTTT. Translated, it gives CAWSAPWQTTGNTIYF.

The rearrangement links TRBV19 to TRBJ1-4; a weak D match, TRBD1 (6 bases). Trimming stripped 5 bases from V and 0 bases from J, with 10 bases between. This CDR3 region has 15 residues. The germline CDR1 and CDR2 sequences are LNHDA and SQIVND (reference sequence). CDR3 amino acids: CASSLYRATNEKLFF. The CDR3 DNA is TGTGCCAGTAGTCTCTACAGGGCAACTAATGAAAAACTGTTTTTT.

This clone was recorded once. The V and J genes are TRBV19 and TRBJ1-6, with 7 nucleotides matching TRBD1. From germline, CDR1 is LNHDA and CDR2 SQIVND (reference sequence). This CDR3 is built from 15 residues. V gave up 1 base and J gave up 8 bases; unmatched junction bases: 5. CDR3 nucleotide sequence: TGTGCCAGTAGTATAGGAGGGGGCGCATATTCACCCCTCCACTTT. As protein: CASSIGGGAYSPLHF.

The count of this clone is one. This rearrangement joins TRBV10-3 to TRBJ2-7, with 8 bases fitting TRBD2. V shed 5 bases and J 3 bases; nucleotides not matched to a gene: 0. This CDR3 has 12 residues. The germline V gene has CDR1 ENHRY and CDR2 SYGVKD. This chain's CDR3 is CAISLAGYEQYV. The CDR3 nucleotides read TGTGCCATCAGTCTAGCGGGCTACGAGCAGTACGTC.

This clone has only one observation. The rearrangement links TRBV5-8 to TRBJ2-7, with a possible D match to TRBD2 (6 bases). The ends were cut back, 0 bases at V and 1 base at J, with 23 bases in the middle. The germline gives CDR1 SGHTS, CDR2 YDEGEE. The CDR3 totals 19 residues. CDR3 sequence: CASSLALSAGLSLSYEQYF. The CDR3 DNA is TGTGCCAGCAGCTTGGCCCTATCCGCGGGACTCTCTCTGTCCTACGAGCAGTACTTC.

The CDR3 is CASGGTSGVNEQFF. The CDR3 DNA reads as TGTGCCAGCGGCGGGACTAGCGGGGTTAATGAGCAGTTCTTC. This chain links TRBV9 with TRBJ2-1, with 13 bases fitting TRBD2. The CDR3 extends over 14 amino acids. V lost 7 bases, J lost 7 bases, and 5 bases stayed unmatched. Per germline, CDR1 SGDLS and CDR2 YYNGEE.

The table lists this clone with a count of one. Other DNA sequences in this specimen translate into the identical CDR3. The CDR3 nucleotides are TGTGCCAGCACCCCGGGACAGGGAGGTTCACCCCTCCACTTT. It encodes CASTPGQGGSPLHF. The genes are TRBV28 and TRBJ1-6; 9 bases fit TRBD1. The CDR3 is 14 amino acids. Unmatched junction bases numbered 7, after V lost 7 bases and J lost 9 bases. Looked up from germline, CDR1 is MDHEN and CDR2 is SYDVKM.

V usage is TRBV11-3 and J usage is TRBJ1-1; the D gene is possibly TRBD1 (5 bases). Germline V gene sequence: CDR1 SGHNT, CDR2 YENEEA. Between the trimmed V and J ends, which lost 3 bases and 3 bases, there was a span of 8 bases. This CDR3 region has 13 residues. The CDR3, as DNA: TGTGCCAGCAGCTTTACGGGGGACACTGAAGCTTTCTTT. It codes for CASSFTGDTEAFF.

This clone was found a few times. CDR3 bases: TGTGCCAGCACCCTTACAGGGACAGCCGGGGAGCTGTTTTTT. Translating gives CASTLTGTAGELFF. V gene TRBV11-2 combines with J gene TRBJ2-2; TRBD1 agrees at 7 bases. The V and J ends lost 7 bases and 6 bases, in that order; junction bases with no gene match: 8. In germline, CDR1 is SGHAT, CDR2 FQNNGV. CDR3 length: 14 residues.

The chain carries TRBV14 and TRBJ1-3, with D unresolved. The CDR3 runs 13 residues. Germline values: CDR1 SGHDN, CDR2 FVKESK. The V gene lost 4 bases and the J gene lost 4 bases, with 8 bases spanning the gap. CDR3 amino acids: CASSLSLGNTIYF. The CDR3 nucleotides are TGTGCCAGCAGCCTGAGCCTCGGAAACACCATATATTTT.

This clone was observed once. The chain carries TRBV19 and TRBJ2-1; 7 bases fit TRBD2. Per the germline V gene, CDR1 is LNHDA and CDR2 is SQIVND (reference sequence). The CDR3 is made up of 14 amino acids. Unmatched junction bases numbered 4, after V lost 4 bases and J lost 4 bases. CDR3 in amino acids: CASSSRGGYNEQFF. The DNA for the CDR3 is TGTGCCAGTAGTAGCCGGGGAGGGTACAATGAGCAGTTCTTC.

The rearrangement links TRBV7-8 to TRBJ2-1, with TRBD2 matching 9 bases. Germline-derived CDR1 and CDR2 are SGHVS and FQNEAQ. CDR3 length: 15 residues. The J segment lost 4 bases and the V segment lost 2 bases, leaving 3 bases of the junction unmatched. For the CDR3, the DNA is TGTGCCAGCAGCTTAAGACTAGCGGCATACAATGAGCAGTTCTTC. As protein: CASSLRLAAYNEQFF.

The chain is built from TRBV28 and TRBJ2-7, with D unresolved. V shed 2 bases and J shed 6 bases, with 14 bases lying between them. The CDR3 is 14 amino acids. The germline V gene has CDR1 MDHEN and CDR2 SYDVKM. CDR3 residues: CASSLTIANGEQYF. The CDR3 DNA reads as TGTGCCAGCAGTTTAACGATCGCGAATGGCGAGCAGTACTTC.